Presented here are 19 T cell receptor beta chains from one specimen sequenced in a study of shared clonotypes between healthy human individuals. TCRdb's table, derived via immunoSEQ multiplex PCR, lists solely in-frame clones and lacks some. The sample holds 100,000 or so clones; 65% to 75% are singletons and the top ten take more than 20%. The material sequenced was memory CD8+ T cells sorted from blood. The subset: CD45RO+ cells pooled with CCR7-negative TemRA cells. The receptors were gathered from a woman in her thirties in good health.

The genes are TRBV29-1 and TRBJ1-1; 7 bases are shared with TRBD1. In germline, CDR1 is SQVTM, CDR2 ANQGSEA. The CDR3 length is 14 residues. With V trimmed by 4 bases and J by 6 bases, 11 bases remained unmatched. The CDR3 loop reads CSVGLGGRVSEAFF. Here the CDR3 DNA reads TGCAGCGTTGGGTTAGGGGGCAGGGTGTCTGAAGCTTTCTTT.

The chain has TRBV7-2 and TRBJ2-3, with D perhaps given as TRBD1 or TRBD2 (5 bases each). CDR3 length equals 15 residues. Trimming cost V 3 bases and J 7 bases, with 17 bases left between them. CDR1 SGHTA and CDR2 FQGNSA come from the germline V gene. In nucleotides, the CDR3 is TGTGCCAGCAGCTTGGGGGTTCTCACTCCACATACGCAGTATTTT. Translating gives CASSLGVLTPHTQYF.

The rearrangement links TRBV6-1 to TRBJ1-5; a possible D gene is TRBD1 (6 bases). Germline values: CDR1 MNHNS, CDR2 SASEGT. The V and J ends lost 3 bases and 5 bases respectively, with 11 bases between them. CDR3 length: 14 amino acids. CDR3 sequence: CASSEKRGYQPQHF. DNA for the CDR3: TGTGCCAGCAGTGAGAAGAGGGGGTATCAGCCCCAGCATTTT.

This clone has at least ten counts. This chain links TRBV29-1 with TRBJ2-7, with a tentative D call TRBD1 (5 bases). Trimming shortened V by 4 bases and J by 5 bases, and 15 bases separated the two germline ends. The CDR3 covers 13 residues. Germline values: CDR1 SQVTM, CDR2 ANQGSEA. CDR3 bases: TGCAGCGTTGTCCAGGGTGATCGGAACGAGCAGTACTTC. This sequence encodes CSVVQGDRNEQYF.

The genes are TRBV5-1 and TRBJ2-3; D remains unclear. V shed 2 bases and J shed 0 bases, with 10 bases lying between them. This CDR3 spans 15 amino acids. CDR1 is SGHRS and CDR2 is YFSETQ in the germline V gene. The CDR3 sequence: CASSFQVSSTDTQYF. DNA for the CDR3: TGCGCCAGCAGCTTCCAGGTTTCTAGCACAGATACGCAGTATTTT.

This chain joins TRBV7-2 and TRBJ2-4, with a tentative D call TRBD2 (7 bases). The germline CDR1 and CDR2 sequences are SGHTA and FQGNSA. CDR3 size: 15 residues. With 4 bases removed from V and 6 bases from J, the gap between germline ends came to 16 bases. As DNA, the CDR3 is TGTGCCAGCAGCTGGACAAGGGGGGGAAGAAACATTCAGTACTTC. Its protein product is CASSWTRGGRNIQYF.

The chain has TRBV5-1 and TRBJ2-1, with 9 bases that match TRBD2. With V trimmed by 3 bases and J by 2 bases, 6 bases remained unmatched. Germline values: CDR1 SGHRS, CDR2 YFSETQ. The CDR3 runs to 16 residues. CDR3 in amino acids: CASSWSASGAYNEQFF. DNA for the CDR3: TGCGCCAGCAGCTGGAGCGCTAGCGGGGCCTACAATGAGCAGTTCTTC.

The genes are TRBV9 and TRBJ2-1, with TRBD2 matching over 7 bases. Per the germline V gene, CDR1 is SGDLS and CDR2 is YYNGEE. Trimming at V came to 0 bases and at J to 0 bases, leaving 9 bases not matched to a gene. The CDR3 totals 18 residues. The CDR3 loop reads CASSVAPTSQSSYNEQFF. Here the CDR3 DNA reads TGTGCCAGCAGCGTAGCTCCGACTAGCCAGAGCTCCTACAATGAGCAGTTCTTC.

The rearrangement joins TRBV11-2 to TRBJ2-3, with D perhaps matching TRBD1 or TRBD2 (5 bases each). The V gene lost 5 bases and the J gene lost 2 bases, with 11 bases spanning the gap. The CDR3 length is 14 residues. CDR1 and CDR2 from the germline V gene are SGHAT and FQNNGV. The CDR3 is CASSPVGATDTQYF. CDR3 sequence (DNA): TGTGCCAGCAGCCCCGTCGGGGCCACAGATACGCAGTATTTT. The variable domain in full, with the rest retrieved from reference TRBV11-2 and TRBJ2-3, is EAGVAQSPRYKIIEKRQSVAFWCNPISGHATLYWYQQILGQGPKLLIQFQNNGVVDDSQLPKDRFSAERLKGVDSTLKIQPAKLEDSAVYLCASSPVGATDTQYFGPGTRLTVL.

The chain recombines TRBV6-4 with TRBJ2-7; no clear D gene. CDR3 length: 13 residues. Trimming left V 5 bases short and J 4 bases short, with 12 bases between. Germline assignment: CDR1 MRHNA and CDR2 SNTAGT. CDR3 sequence: CASSSGTQYEQYF. For the CDR3, the DNA is TGTGCCAGCAGTTCCGGCACCCAATACGAGCAGTACTTC.

The chain carries TRBV7-9 and TRBJ2-2; D might be TRBD2 (5 bases). Trimming took off 2 bases at V and 0 bases at J, with 7 bases between the two ends. Looked up from germline, CDR1 is SEHNR and CDR2 is FQNEAQ (reference sequence). The CDR3 runs to 15 residues. The CDR3 nucleotides read TGTGCCAGCAGCTTATACGGGACGAACACCGGGGAGCTGTTTTTT. It is translated as CASSLYGTNTGELFF.

As concerns this clone: Given a far larger clone just one base away, this is likely a sequencing read error. The CDR3 region has the DNA TGTGCCAGCAGCTTCGACGACAGCACCTACAAGCAGTACTTC. This encodes CASSFDDSTYKQYF. The V and J genes are TRBV7-6 and TRBJ2-7; TRBD1 is a possible D gene (5 bases). The CDR3 sequence is 14 residues long. CDR1 is SGHVS and CDR2 is FNYEAQ in the germline V gene. Full variable domain (remainder filled in from reference TRBV7-6 and TRBJ2-7): GAGVSQSPRYKVTKRGQDVALRCDPISGHVSLYWYRQALGQGPEFLTYFNYEAQQDKSGLPNDRFSAERPEGSISTLTIQRTEQRDSAMYRCASSFDDSTYKQYFGPGTRLTVT.

The chain couples TRBV29-1 to TRBJ1-1; 8 bases fit TRBD1. Germline V gene lookup returns CDR1 SQVTM and CDR2 ANQGSEA. With V trimmed by 6 bases and J by 4 bases, 13 bases remained unmatched. The CDR3 consists of 15 residues. CDR3 DNA sequence: TGCAGCGTCCGACCCGGGACAGGATGGGCCACTGAAGCTTTCTTT. It is translated as CSVRPGTGWATEAFF.

The rearrangement joins TRBV4-2 to TRBJ2-5, with D unresolved. Near its end, the DNA agrees better with TRBJ2-7, so the J call may be wrong. This CDR3 has 13 residues. Germline CDR1 LGHNA, CDR2 YNFKEQ. The CDR3 DNA sequence: TGTGCCAGCAGCCCCGAAAAGTGGGGCGAGCAGTACTTC. As protein: CASSPEKWGEQYF.

In its sample, this clone was seen many times. This chain's CDR3 is CSVAGQGVYNEQFF. The CDR3 DNA follows: TGCAGCGTCGCAGGACAGGGGGTTTACAATGAGCAGTTCTTC. This chain links TRBV29-1 with TRBJ2-1; 10 nucleotides line up with TRBD1. The CDR3 loop spans 14 amino acids. Germline CDR1 and CDR2: SQVTM and ANQGSEA. J was trimmed by 4 bases and V by 6 bases; bases with no gene match: 6.

Here the CDR3 reads CASSSQGFSYNEQFF. The CDR3 region has the DNA TGTGCCAGCAGTTCACAGGGGTTCTCCTACAATGAGCAGTTCTTC. The rearrangement uses TRBV11-2 and TRBJ2-1, with TRBD1 identical over 7 bases. Germline CDR1 and CDR2: SGHAT and FQNNGV. The CDR3 runs 15 residues. V lost 6 bases, J lost 0 bases, and 5 bases stayed unmatched.

This clone was seen a few times. The J gene is TRBJ1-4, the V gene TRBV2; maybe TRBD1 (6 bases). CDR3 length: 16 residues. In germline, CDR1 is SNHLY, CDR2 FYNNEI. The V end lost 0 bases, the J end lost 8 bases, and 16 bases lay between the germline ends. CDR3 bases: TGTGCCAGCAGTGAAGCGCAACAGGGAGGGCTGGAAAAACTGTTTTTT. Protein product: CASSEAQQGGLEKLFF.

This clone was counted between two and nine times. The rearrangement uses TRBV13 and TRBJ1-1; TRBD1 might be the D (5 bases). The V end was cut by 0 bases, the J end by 6 bases, with 8 bases between. Germline values: CDR1 PRHDT, CDR2 FYEKMQ (reference sequence). The CDR3 runs to 13 residues. CDR3 in DNA: TGTGCCAGCAGCTTAGGAAGGGGTGCTGAAGCTTTCTTT. Amino acids: CASSLGRGAEAFF.

The chain is built from TRBV29-1 and TRBJ2-7; D might be TRBD1 (5 bases). The CDR3 covers 15 residues. Germline V gives CDR1 SQVTM, CDR2 ANQGSEA. The ends were cut back, 3 bases at V and 0 bases at J, with 15 bases in the middle. The CDR3 nucleotides read TGCAGCGTTGAGGAAGGGGCAAAGGCCTCCTACGAGCAGTACTTC. Its protein product is CSVEEGAKASYEQYF.